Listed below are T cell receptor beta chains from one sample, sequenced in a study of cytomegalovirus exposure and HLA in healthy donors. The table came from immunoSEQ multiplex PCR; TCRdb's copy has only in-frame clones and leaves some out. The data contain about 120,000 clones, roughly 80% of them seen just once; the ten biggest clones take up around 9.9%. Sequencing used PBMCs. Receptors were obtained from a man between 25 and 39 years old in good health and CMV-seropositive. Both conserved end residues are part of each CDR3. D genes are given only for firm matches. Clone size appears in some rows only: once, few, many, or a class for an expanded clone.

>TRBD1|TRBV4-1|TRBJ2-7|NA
TGCGCCAGCAGCCAAGAAGGGACAGGGTCCTACGAGCAGTACTTC
CASSQEGTGSYEQYF
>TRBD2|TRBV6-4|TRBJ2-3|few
TGTGCCAGCAGTGACTCGACTAGCGGAAACACAGATACGCAGTATTTT
CASSDSTSGNTDTQYF
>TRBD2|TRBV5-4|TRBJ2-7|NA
TGTGCCAGCAGCTTGGGACTAGCAGACGAGCAGTACTTC
CASSLGLADEQYF
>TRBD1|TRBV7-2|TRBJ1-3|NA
TGTGCCAGCAGCCCCGGGACAGTTGGAAACATCATATATTTT
CASSPGTVGNIIYF
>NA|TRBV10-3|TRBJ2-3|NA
TGTGCCGGCCGCCCAGATACGCAGTATTTT
CAGRPDTQYF
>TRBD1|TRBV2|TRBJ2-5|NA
TGTGCCAGCAGTGTACAGGGGGAGACCCAGTACTTC
CASSVQGETQYF
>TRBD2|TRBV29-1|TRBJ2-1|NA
TGCAGCGTTGAACGGGAAAAACTAGCGGGAGGGCTACAGTTCTTC
CSVEREKLAGGLQFF
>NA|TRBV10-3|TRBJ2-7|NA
TGTGCCATCAGTGAAGGAGGAGGGTCTGTTTACTACGAGCAGTACTTC
CAISEGGGSVYYEQYF
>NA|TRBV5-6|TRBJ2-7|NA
TGTGCCAGCAGCTTGGGGGGCAGGGGCCACGAGCAGTACTTC
CASSLGGRGHEQYF
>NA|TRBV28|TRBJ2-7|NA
TGTGCCAGCAGTTTAGGCAGGGGTGGGAACGAGCAGTACTTC
CASSLGRGGNEQYF
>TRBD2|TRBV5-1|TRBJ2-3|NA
TGCGCCAGCAGCTGGCCGGGACTAGCGGGAGTCGTAGATACGCAGTATTTT
CASSWPGLAGVVDTQYF
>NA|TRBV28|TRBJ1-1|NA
TGTGCCAGCAGTTCAGGGGCAGGGACTGAAGCTTTCTTT
CASSSGAGTEAFF
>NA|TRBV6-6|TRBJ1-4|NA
TGTGCCAGCAGTTTTCCAGGCACCAGGGGTGAAAAACTGTTTTTT
CASSFPGTRGEKLFF
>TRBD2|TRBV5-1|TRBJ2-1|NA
TGCGCCAGCAGCCCGGGACTAGCGGATAGCTCCTACAATGAGCAGTTCTTC
CASSPGLADSSYNEQFF
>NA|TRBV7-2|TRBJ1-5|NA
TGTGCCAGCAGCTTGCGGGGGGGGTCCAATCAGCCCCAGCATTTT
CASSLRGGSNQPQHF
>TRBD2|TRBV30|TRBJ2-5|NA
TGTGCCTGGAGTGGACCAGCGGGGGAGACCCAGTACTTC
CAWSGPAGETQYF
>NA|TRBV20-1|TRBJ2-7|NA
TGCAGTGCTAGCGAGTACGAGCAGTACTTC
CSASEYEQYF
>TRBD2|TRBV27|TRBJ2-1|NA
TGTGCCAGCTTCCGGCGAGCGGGGGTCAATGAGCAGTTCTTC
CASFRRAGVNEQFF
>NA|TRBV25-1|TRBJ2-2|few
TGTGCCAGCAGGTTTAGCCAGAACACCGGGGAGCTGTTTTTT
CASRFSQNTGELFF
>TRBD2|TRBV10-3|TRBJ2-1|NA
TGTGCCATCGGGGGAGGGACTAGGGGCAATGAGCAGTTCTTC
CAIGGGTRGNEQFF
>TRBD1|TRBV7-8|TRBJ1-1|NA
TGTGCCAGCAGCTTAGCTACAGGGGTCACTGAAGCTTTCTTT
CASSLATGVTEAFF
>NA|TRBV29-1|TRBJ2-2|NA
TGCAGCGTTGAAGGAGGAGGGAACACCGGGGAGCTGTTTTTT
CSVEGGGNTGELFF
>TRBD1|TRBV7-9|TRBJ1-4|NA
TGTGCCAGCAGCTTAGAGGACAGGGGTTATGAAAAACTGTTTTTT
CASSLEDRGYEKLFF
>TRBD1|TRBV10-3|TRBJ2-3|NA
TGTGCCATCAGGGCAACAGGGACAGGTACGCAGTATTTT
CAIRATGTGTQYF
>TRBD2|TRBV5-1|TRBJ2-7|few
TGCGCCAGCAGCTTGGGGGGGACTAGCGGGAGTGAGGAGCAGTACTTC
CASSLGGTSGSEEQYF
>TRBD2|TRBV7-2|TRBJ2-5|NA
TGTGCCAGCGGTCAGCGGGGGGGGGAGACCCAGTACTTC
CASGQRGGETQYF
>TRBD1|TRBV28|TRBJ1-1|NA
TGTGCCAGCAGTTTGGGGGACAGCCGTGAAGCTTTCTTT
CASSLGDSREAFF
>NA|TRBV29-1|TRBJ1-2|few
TGCAGCGCTCACAGGGACCCACCTTCTGGCTACACCTTC
CSAHRDPPSGYTF
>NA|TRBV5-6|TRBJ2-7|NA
TGTGCCAGCAGCTTAGAAGGGAGTCCCCTCTACGAGCAGTACTTC
CASSLEGSPLYEQYF
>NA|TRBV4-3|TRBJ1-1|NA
TGCGCCAGCAGCCAAATGAGACGGGAAGAAGCTTTCTTT
CASSQMRREEAFF
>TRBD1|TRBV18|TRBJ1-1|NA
TGTGCCAGCTCACTAGAAACAGGGGGCATTGGGACGGCGGCTGAAGCTTTCTTT
CASSLETGGIGTAAEAFF
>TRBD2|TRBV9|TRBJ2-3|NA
TGTGCCAGCAGCGTATGGGCTAGCGGGAGGACAGATACGCAGTATTTT
CASSVWASGRTDTQYF
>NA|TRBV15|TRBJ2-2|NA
TGTGCCACCAGCAGCAGGACTATTAGCGTTGCCGGGGAGCTGTTTTTT
CATSSRTISVAGELFF
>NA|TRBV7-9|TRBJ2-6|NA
TGTGCCAGCAGTGCCGGGACACGGAATGCCAACGTCCTGACTTTC
CASSAGTRNANVLTF
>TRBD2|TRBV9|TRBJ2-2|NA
TGTGCCAGCAGCGTAGAGGCTAGCGGCTACACCGGGGAGCTGTTTTTT
CASSVEASGYTGELFF
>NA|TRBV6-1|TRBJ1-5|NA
TGTGCCAGCAGTGGCCCTACTTCAAATCAGCCCCAGCATTTT
CASSGPTSNQPQHF
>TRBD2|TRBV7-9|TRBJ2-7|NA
TGTTCCAGCAGCCCCCTTAGCGGGAAATTCCAGGGTATCCACGAGCAGTACTTC
CSSSPLSGKFQGIHEQYF
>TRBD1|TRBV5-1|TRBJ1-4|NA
TGCGCCAGCAGCTCCGGACAGGGCGTTAGTGAAAAACTGTTTTTT
CASSSGQGVSEKLFF
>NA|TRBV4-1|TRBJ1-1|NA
TGCGCCAGCAGCCAAGTCCTCGGGGGGATCTCAGAAGCTTTCTTT
CASSQVLGGISEAFF
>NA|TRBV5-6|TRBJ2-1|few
TGTGCCAGCAGCTTGGGTAATGCTCCCCGGGGGCAGTTCTTC
CASSLGNAPRGQFF
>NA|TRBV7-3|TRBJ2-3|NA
TGTGCCAGCAGCTCACAGGGCACCCCCACAGATACGCAGTATTTT
CASSSQGTPTDTQYF
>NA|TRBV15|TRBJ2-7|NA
TGTGCCACCAGCGGGACAAGCTCCTACGAGCAGTACTTC
CATSGTSSYEQYF
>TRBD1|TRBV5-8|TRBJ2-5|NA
TGTGCCAGCCGGGACAGGGGGCGAGAGACCCAGTACTTC
CASRDRGRETQYF
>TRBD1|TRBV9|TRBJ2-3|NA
TGTGCCAGCAGCGGACAGGGGGCCGTAACAGATACGCAGTATTTT
CASSGQGAVTDTQYF
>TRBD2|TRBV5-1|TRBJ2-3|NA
TGCGCCAGCAGTTCCGGGACTAGCGGGGCCACAGATACGCAGTATTTT
CASSSGTSGATDTQYF
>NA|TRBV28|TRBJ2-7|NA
TGTGCCAGCAGTTTATTCGGGAGTGGAAACGAGCAGTACTTC
CASSLFGSGNEQYF
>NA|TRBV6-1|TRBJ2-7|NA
TGTGCCAGCAGTGTGGAGGGAACCTACGAGCAGTACTTC
CASSVEGTYEQYF